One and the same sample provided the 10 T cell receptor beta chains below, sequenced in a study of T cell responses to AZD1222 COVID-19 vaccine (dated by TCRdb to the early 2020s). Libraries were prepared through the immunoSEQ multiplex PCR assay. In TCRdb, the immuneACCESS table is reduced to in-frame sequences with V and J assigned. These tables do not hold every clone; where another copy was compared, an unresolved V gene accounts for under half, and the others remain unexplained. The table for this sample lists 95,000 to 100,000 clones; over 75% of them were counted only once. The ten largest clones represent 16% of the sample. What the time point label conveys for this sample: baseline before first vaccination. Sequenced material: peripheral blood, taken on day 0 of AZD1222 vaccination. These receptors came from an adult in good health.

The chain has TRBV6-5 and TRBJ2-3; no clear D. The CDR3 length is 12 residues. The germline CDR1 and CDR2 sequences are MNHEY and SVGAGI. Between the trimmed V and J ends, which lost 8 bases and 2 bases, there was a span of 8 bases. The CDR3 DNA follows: TGTGCCAGCGAGGATACCACAGATACGCAGTATTTT. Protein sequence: CASEDTTDTQYF.

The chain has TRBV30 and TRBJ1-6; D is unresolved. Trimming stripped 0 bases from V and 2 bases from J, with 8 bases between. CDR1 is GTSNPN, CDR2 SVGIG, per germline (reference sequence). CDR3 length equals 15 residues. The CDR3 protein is CAWSVDGTYNSPLHF. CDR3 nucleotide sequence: TGTGCCTGGAGTGTTGACGGTACCTATAATTCACCCCTCCACTTT.

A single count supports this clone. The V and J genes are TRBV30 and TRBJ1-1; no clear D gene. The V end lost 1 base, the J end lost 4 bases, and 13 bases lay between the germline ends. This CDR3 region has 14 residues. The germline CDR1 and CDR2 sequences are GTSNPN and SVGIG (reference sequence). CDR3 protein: CAWSATRGATEAFF. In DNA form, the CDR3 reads TGTGCCTGGAGTGCCACCCGCGGAGCCACTGAAGCTTTCTTT.

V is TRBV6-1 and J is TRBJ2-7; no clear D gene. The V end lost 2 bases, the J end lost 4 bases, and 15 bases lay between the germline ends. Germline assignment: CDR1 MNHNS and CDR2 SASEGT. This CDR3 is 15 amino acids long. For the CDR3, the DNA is TGTGCCAGCAGTGAAATGAGCAGGTCCGTGTACGAGCAGTACTTC. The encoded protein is CASSEMSRSVYEQYF.

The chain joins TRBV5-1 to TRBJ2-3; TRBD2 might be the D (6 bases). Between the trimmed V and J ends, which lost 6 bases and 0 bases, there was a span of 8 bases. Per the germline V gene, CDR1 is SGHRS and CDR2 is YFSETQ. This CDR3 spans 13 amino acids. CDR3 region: CASTSGSTDTQYF. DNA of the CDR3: TGCGCCAGCACGAGCGGGAGCACAGATACGCAGTATTTT.

In nucleotides, the CDR3 is TGTGCCAGCAGCTCCTCCGGGGCCCAGAACACCGGGGAGCTGTTTTTT. It is translated as CASSSSGAQNTGELFF. The chain links TRBV7-6 to TRBJ2-2, with D perhaps given as TRBD1 or TRBD2 (5 bases each). CDR3 length equals 16 residues. Germline V gene sequence: CDR1 SGHVS, CDR2 FNYEAQ. Trimming removed 4 bases at V and 1 base at J, with 13 bases between.

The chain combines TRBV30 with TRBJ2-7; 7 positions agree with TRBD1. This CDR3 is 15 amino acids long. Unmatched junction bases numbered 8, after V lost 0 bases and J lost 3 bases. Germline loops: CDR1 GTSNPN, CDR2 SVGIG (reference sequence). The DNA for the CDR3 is TGTGCCTGGAGTGTCGGGACAGTCTTTATCTACGAGCAGTACTTC. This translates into CAWSVGTVFIYEQYF.

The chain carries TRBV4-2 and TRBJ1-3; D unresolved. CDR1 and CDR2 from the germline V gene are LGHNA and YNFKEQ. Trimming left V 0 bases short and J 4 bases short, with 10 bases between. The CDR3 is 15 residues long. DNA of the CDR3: TGTGCCAGCAGCCAAGAAATAGGGTCAGGAAACACCATATATTTT. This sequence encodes CASSQEIGSGNTIYF.

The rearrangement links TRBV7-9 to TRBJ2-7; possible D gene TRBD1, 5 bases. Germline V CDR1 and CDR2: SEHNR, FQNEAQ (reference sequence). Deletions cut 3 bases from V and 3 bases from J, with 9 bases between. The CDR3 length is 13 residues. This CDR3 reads CASSFQGGYEQYF. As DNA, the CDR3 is TGTGCCAGCAGCTTTCAGGGTGGCTACGAGCAGTACTTC.

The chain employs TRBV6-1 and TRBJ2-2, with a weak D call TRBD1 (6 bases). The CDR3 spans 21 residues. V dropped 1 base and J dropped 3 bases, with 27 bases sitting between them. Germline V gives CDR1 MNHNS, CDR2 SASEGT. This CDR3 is CASSEGVGTGSQGSHTGELFF. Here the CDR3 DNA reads TGTGCCAGCAGTGAAGGGGTTGGGACGGGGTCACAGGGAAGCCACACCGGGGAGCTGTTTTTT.